This TCR beta chain is drawn from a study of regulatory T cells in long-lasting Graves disease. Regarding the study as a whole: TCR diversity was lower in persistent Graves' patients than in newly diagnosed ones.

Investigators prepared the TCR beta libraries by applying iRepertoire HTBI primers and Arm-PCR of CDR3 regions. TCRdb used MiXCR to reprocess the multiplex PCR reads, holding one entry per CDR3 protein. Among approximately 350,000 distinct CDR3 sequences listed, 16% were seen once. The table lists this clonotype with many counts. Its antigen is not known. Time point described: newly diagnosed GD, antithyroid drugs for less than 3 months. RNA extracted from PBMCs served as the sequencing template. Peripheral blood, around 9 milliliters per patient, was collected in EDTA tubes. V was shortened by 1 base and J by 6 bases, with 1 base between the two germline ends. Germline loops: CDR1 SNHLY, CDR2 FYNNEI. CDR3 length: 10 amino acids. This sample also belongs to another study, concerning T cells in Graves' hyperthyroidism and ophthalmopathy.

The genes are TRBV2 and TRBJ2-7; D call uncertain. The TCR comes from a man aged 40-50 years with Graves disease. Sequenced material: peripheral blood mononuclear cells (PBMCs), taken at new diagnosis, from a patient treated with antithyroid drugs. The CDR3 DNA reads as TGTGCCAGCAGTGAAGGCGAGCAGTACTTC. Encoded protein: CASSEGEQYF. The complete variable domain, with remaining parts taken from reference TRBV2 and TRBJ2-7, reads EPEVTQTPSHQVTQMGQEVILRCVPISNHLYFYWYRQILGQKVEFLVSFYNNEISEKSEIFDDQFSVERPDGSNFTLKIRSTKLEDSAMYFCASSEGEQYFGPGTRLTVT.